A selection of T cell receptor beta chains follows, all from one sample in a study of blood T cell repertoires in COVID-19. This table comes from immunoSEQ multiplex PCR, and its TCRdb copy is limited to in-frame clones, with some not included. The table records approximately 190,000 clones, 80% to 85% of them present only once. The source material was peripheral blood. Receptors originate from a human donor in a cohort sampled during active COVID-19. CDR3s include the opening cysteine and the closing phenylalanine or tryptophan. A D gene is named only where the DNA matches it firmly. The size entry is marked missing in some rows and otherwise reads once, few, many or a size class.

>TRBD2|TRBJ2-5|NA|TRBV3-1/TRBV3-2
TGTGCCAGCAGCCTGCGGGGGGGAGTACAAGAGACCCAGTACTTC
CASSLRGGVQETQYF
>TRBD1|TRBJ1-2|NA|TRBV3-1/TRBV3-2
TGTGCCAGCAGCCAAATCTTACAGGGGCCGCCTGGCTACACCTTC
CASSQILQGPPGYTF
>TRBD1|TRBJ1-3|NA|TRBV2
TGTGCCAGCAGAGGACAGGGCGCCGTCTCTGGAAACACCATATATTTT
CASRGQGAVSGNTIYF
>NA|TRBJ1-1|NA|TRBV20-1
TGCAGTGCTAGCCCCGTCACTGAAGCTTTCTTT
CSASPVTEAFF
>TRBD1|TRBJ1-5|NA|TRBV2
TGTGCCAGCAGAGGGACAGGGGACCAGCCCCAGCATTTT
CASRGTGDQPQHF
>TRBD2|TRBJ2-1|NA|TRBV19
TGTGCCAGTAGTACACTAGCGGGAGTATACAATGAGCAGTTCTTC
CASSTLAGVYNEQFF
>NA|TRBJ2-2|few|TRBV7-9
TGTGCCAGCAGCTTGGAGTCCGGGGAGCTGTTTTTT
CASSLESGELFF
>NA|TRBJ1-2|NA|TRBV5-4
TGTGCCAGCAGCCGTACAGCTAACTATGGCTACACCTTC
CASSRTANYGYTF
>NA|TRBJ1-2|NA|TRBV14
TGTGCCAGCAGCCAAGATTCAGGGTCCGGCTACACCTTC
CASSQDSGSGYTF
>TRBD1|TRBJ2-5|once|TRBV5-1
TGCGCCAGCAGCCAAGGGACAGGTTTCAGGCAAGAGACCCAGTACTTC
CASSQGTGFRQETQYF
>NA|TRBJ2-1|NA|TRBV2
TGTGCCAGCACCAACGTCCAGCAGGAGGCCTACAATGAGCAGTTCTTC
CASTNVQQEAYNEQFF
>NA|TRBJ1-1|NA|TRBV9
TGTGCCAGCAGCGTAGCCGGTTTTGGGAACACTGAAGCTTTCTTT
CASSVAGFGNTEAFF
>NA|TRBJ2-5|NA|TRBV6-1
TGTGCCAGCAGCGAAGGAGGTTTTGAGTGGAAGACCCAGTACTTC
CASSEGGFEWKTQYF
>NA|TRBJ1-2|NA|TRBV28
TGTGCCAGCACTTCCCTCTATGGCTACACCTTC
CASTSLYGYTF
>TRBD1|TRBJ1-2|NA|TRBV5-1
TGCGCCAGCAGCTTTACAGGGGGCGCAATGGCCTATGGCTACACCTTC
CASSFTGGAMAYGYTF
>NA|TRBJ2-3|few|TRBV18
TGTGCCAGCTCACCACCAAGCGGGAGCACAGATACGCAGTATTTT
CASSPPSGSTDTQYF
>NA|TRBJ2-3|NA|TRBV27
TGTGCCAGCGGCGCCCCCGCACGAGGCACGCAGTATTTT
CASGAPARGTQYF
>NA|TRBJ2-3|NA|TRBV5-1
TGCGCCAGCAGCTTGATCGGGGATAGCACAGATACGCAGTATTTT
CASSLIGDSTDTQYF
>NA|TRBJ1-2|NA|TRBV6-5
TGTGCCAGCAACGATCCGAGGCTTCTTTATGGCTACACCTTC
CASNDPRLLYGYTF
>NA|TRBJ1-5|NA|TRBV5-1
TGCGCCAGCAGCTTGGAAGGGGGAGACTTTCAGCCCCAGCATTTT
CASSLEGGDFQPQHF
>TRBD2|TRBJ2-1|NA|TRBV7-9
TGTGCCAGCAGATCTAGCGGGAGTCTAAATGAGCAGTTCTTC
CASRSSGSLNEQFF
>NA|TRBJ2-1|few|TRBV5-1
TGCGCCAGCAGTGAACAGAATAATGAGCAGTTCTTC
CASSEQNNEQFF
>NA|TRBJ1-1|NA|TRBV29-1
TGCAGCGTTGTCCGGACACGATCTTTCTTT
CSVVRTRSFF
>NA|TRBJ1-5|NA|TRBV28
TGTGCCAGCAGTTCCCTACGGGGAGATAGCAATCAGCCCCAGCATTTT
CASSSLRGDSNQPQHF
>NA|TRBJ1-1|NA|TRBV19
TGTGCCAGTAGTCCTTGGGTCTCAGGGACACCGAGGAACACTGAAGCTTTCTTT
CASSPWVSGTPRNTEAFF
>NA|TRBJ2-3|NA|TRBV28
TGTGCCAGCAGTTTATCGGCGGGATCCACAGATACGCAGTATTTT
CASSLSAGSTDTQYF
>NA|TRBJ2-5|NA|TRBV28
TGTGCCAGCGGTGCTCGGGTAGAGGAAGAGACCCAGTACTTC
CASGARVEEETQYF
>NA|TRBJ2-1|NA|TRBV7-3
TGTGCCAGCAGCTTGGGACTTTACAATGAGCAGTTCTTC
CASSLGLYNEQFF
>NA|TRBJ2-3|NA|TRBV18
TGTGCCAGCTCAACGCAGGGGCCCCGCACAGATACGCAGTATTTT
CASSTQGPRTDTQYF
>NA|TRBJ1-3|NA|TRBV6-5
TGTGCCAGCAAAGGGACAACTAGAAACACCATATATTTT
CASKGTTRNTIYF
>TRBD2|TRBJ2-1|NA|TRBV6-6
TGTGCCAGCATGCCACACCTGAGCGGGGGCTACAATGAGCAGTTCTTC
CASMPHLSGGYNEQFF
>NA|TRBJ1-2|NA|TRBV12-3/TRBV12-4
TGTGCCAGCAGTTTTAACGGTCTCTATGGCTACACCTTC
CASSFNGLYGYTF
>NA|TRBJ1-4|NA|TRBV5-1
TGCGCCAGCAGACCAACCCCCGGGGGTAATGAAAAACTGTTTTTT
CASRPTPGGNEKLFF
>NA|TRBJ2-7|once|TRBV28
TGTGCCAGCAGCCGTCGGTACGAGCAGTACTTC
CASSRRYEQYF
>NA|TRBJ2-5|NA|TRBV7-9
TGTGCCAGCAGCTTACTCGACACCCAAGAGACCCAGTACTTC
CASSLLDTQETQYF
>TRBD1|TRBJ2-5|NA|TRBV5-6
TGTGCCAGCAGCCCCCAGGGGGCAGGGGAGACCCAGTACTTC
CASSPQGAGETQYF